This paragraph covers one TCR beta chain sequence. The data belong to a study of blood T cell repertoires in COVID-19. Overall study: Acute and convalescent COVID-19 specimens originated in the United States, Italy and Spain.

Using immunoSEQ multiplex PCR, the repertoire was profiled, and TCRdb retains in-frame clones only, with some absent. The sample has some 99,000 clones; around nine tenths are singletons. V was clipped by 0 bases and J by 9 bases, with 12 bases between them. CDR1 and CDR2 (germline): MNHEY, SVGAGI. The CDR3 sequence is 14 residues long. A Seattle source enrolled patients during active infection and followed them longitudinally. The sequencing input was peripheral blood. The TCR comes from a human donor with COVID-19, enrolled during active disease. The donor label of this sample is uncertain. This rearrangement joins TRBV6-5 to TRBJ1-5; possibly TRBD1 for D (6 bases). In DNA, the CDR3 is TGTGCCAGCAGTTACTCGACAGGCCAAGGGCCCCAGCATTTT. Protein product: CASSYSTGQGPQHF.